Below, 13 T cell receptor beta chains from the same sample are listed, as sequenced in a study of T cells after posttransplantation cyclophosphamide. Clones were sequenced by immunoSEQ multiplex PCR, and TCRdb holds only the in-frame ones, with some missing. The record shows some 17,000 clones for this sample, with no singletons present. A marrow graft followed busulfan-fludarabine conditioning, with cyclophosphamide on days +3 and +4. Here the sequenced sample was PBMCs, taken after allogeneic stem cell transplant with posttransplant cyclophosphamide. The receptors originated from a female patient between 25 and 45 years old who received an allogeneic stem cell transplant from a related donor, was CMV-positive, and had no GVHD. Some T cells could come from the graft donor.

This clone was detected many times. DNA for the CDR3: TGTGCCAGCTCACCTCAACCTTTAACAGGGGCGGGGACTGAAGCTTTCTTT. Amino acids: CASSPQPLTGAGTEAFF. J is TRBJ1-1 and V is TRBV18, with 7 bases identical to TRBD1. This CDR3 contains 17 residues. Germline-derived CDR1 and CDR2 are KGHSH and LQKENI. Losses at the gene ends were 3 bases for V and 5 bases for J; bases not matched to a gene: 15. The complete variable domain, with remaining parts taken from reference TRBV18 and TRBJ1-1, reads NAGVMQNPRHLVRRRGQEARLRCSPMKGHSHVYWYRQLPEEGLKFMVYLQKENIIDESGMPKERFSAEFPKEGPSILRIQQVVRGDSAAYFCASSPQPLTGAGTEAFFGQGTRLTVV.

This clone was observed at least ten times. This chain connects TRBV9 to TRBJ2-3; TRBD2 matches 8 bases. Germline assignment: CDR1 SGDLS and CDR2 YYNGEE. Germline trimming cut 2 bases from V and 1 base from J; bases unmatched to any gene: 6. The CDR3 is made up of 16 amino acids. CDR3 sequence reads: CASSVRAGEGTDTQYF. The CDR3 DNA sequence: TGTGCCAGCAGCGTCAGAGCGGGAGAGGGCACAGATACGCAGTATTTT. Combining the CDR3 with reference TRBV9 and TRBJ2-3 gives the whole variable domain DSGVTQTPKHLITATGQRVTLRCSPRSGDLSVYWYQQSLDQGLQFLIQYYNGEERAKGNILERFSAQQFPDLHSELNLSSLELGDSALYFCASSVRAGEGTDTQYFGPGTRLTVL.

In this sample, this clone turned up many times. J is TRBJ2-2 and V is TRBV5-5; 12 bases line up with TRBD1. Germline V gene sequence: CDR1 SGHKS, CDR2 YYEKEE (reference sequence). The CDR3 contains 17 residues. The V and J ends lost 5 bases and 1 base, in that order; junction bases with no gene match: 6. CDR3 sequence (DNA): TGTGCCAGCAGATTTGGGACAGGGGGCGAGAACACCGGGGAGCTGTTTTTT. Protein product: CASRFGTGGENTGELFF.

This clone was counted at least ten times. The gene calls are TRBV18 and TRBJ2-7, with D perhaps matching TRBD1 (5 bases). The CDR3 has 15 amino acids. The germline V gene has CDR1 KGHSH and CDR2 LQKENI. The ends were cut back, 0 bases at V and 3 bases at J, with 12 bases in the middle. CDR3 nucleotide sequence: TGTGCCAGCTCACCACCACGGAAGGGGAACTACGAGCAGTACTTC. It is translated as CASSPPRKGNYEQYF.

This clone was observed at least ten times. The chain recombines TRBV4-3 with TRBJ2-1; D call uncertain. The CDR3 sequence is 15 residues long. CDR1 LGHNA and CDR2 YSLEER come from the germline V gene. V was trimmed by 1 base and J by 3 bases, leaving 10 bases between them. CDR3 loop: CASSQVIALYNEQFF. CDR3 nucleotides: TGCGCCAGCAGCCAAGTAATCGCGCTCTACAATGAGCAGTTCTTC.

This clone was seen ten or more times. The V gene is TRBV28, the J gene TRBJ1-2; 7 bases map to TRBD1. In germline, CDR1 is MDHEN, CDR2 SYDVKM. The ends lost 5 bases at V and 4 bases at J; junction bases unmatched: 7. This CDR3 region has 14 residues. The CDR3 DNA reads TGTGCCAGCAGTCGGGACAGAACTAGCTATGGCTACACCTTC. It encodes CASSRDRTSYGYTF.

This clone was recorded many times. The chain joins TRBV4-2 to TRBJ2-6, with 7 nucleotides matching TRBD1. Germline values: CDR1 LGHNA, CDR2 YNFKEQ. V was clipped by 1 base and J by 1 base; unmatched bases: 7. The CDR3 covers 18 residues. The CDR3 DNA reads as TGTGCCAGCAGCCAAGGACAGGGCGTGAGATCTGGGGCCAACGTCCTGACTTTC. As protein: CASSQGQGVRSGANVLTF.

This clone was observed many times. This chain connects TRBV5-6 to TRBJ2-1; the D is unclear. V lost 4 bases and J 4 bases, leaving 18 bases between the germline ends. The CDR3 extends over 16 amino acids. The germline V gene encodes CDR1 SGHDT and CDR2 YYEEEE. CDR3 coding DNA: TGTGCCAGCAGCCCCTTAGTAGCTTACGAGTACAATGAGCAGTTCTTC. It codes for CASSPLVAYEYNEQFF.

This clone was recorded at least ten times. V and J are TRBV7-6 and TRBJ2-1, with D perhaps TRBD2 (5 bases). CDR3 length equals 14 residues. Germline V CDR1 and CDR2: SGHVS, FNYEAQ. Trimming removed 5 bases at V and 6 bases at J, with 14 bases between. In nucleotides, the CDR3 is TGTGCCAGCAGCCATAGCGTTTCCCCCAATGAGCAGTTCTTC. Translated, it gives CASSHSVSPNEQFF.

This clone was counted at least ten times. The rearrangement uses TRBV19 and TRBJ2-1, with D hard to call. Trimming took off 7 bases at V and 3 bases at J, with 10 bases between the two ends. CDR1 and CDR2 (germline): LNHDA, SQIVND (reference sequence). The CDR3 consists of 13 residues. CDR3 region: CASNPGGYNEQFF. CDR3 nucleotide sequence: TGTGCCAGTAATCCCGGTGGCTACAATGAGCAGTTCTTC.

This clone has at least ten counts. The chain combines TRBV7-2 with TRBJ2-1; D unclear. The CDR3 is made up of 13 amino acids. The ends were cut back, 5 bases at V and 2 bases at J, with 7 bases in the middle. Germline V lookup: CDR1 SGHTA, CDR2 FQGNSA. The CDR3 sequence is CASSLSTYNEQFF. In DNA, the CDR3 is TGTGCCAGCAGCCTCTCTACCTACAATGAGCAGTTCTTC.

This clone showed up many times. V gene TRBV5-1 combines with J gene TRBJ2-3; 7 bases line up with TRBD2. The CDR3 runs 15 residues. V shed 0 bases and J 2 bases; nucleotides not matched to a gene: 3. CDR1 is SGHRS, CDR2 YFSETQ, per germline. The CDR3 spells CASSLGLAFTDTQYF. CDR3 DNA: TGCGCCAGCAGCTTGGGACTAGCCTTCACAGATACGCAGTATTTT.

The sample holds many counts of this clone. The chain joins TRBV19 to TRBJ2-7, with 7 bases lining up with TRBD1. Germline V gene sequence: CDR1 LNHDA, CDR2 SQIVND (reference sequence). V lost 4 bases to trimming and J lost 5 bases; unmatched junction nucleotides: 5. The CDR3 runs 13 residues. DNA of the CDR3: TGTGCCAGTAGTAGACAGGGTAAGAACGAGCAGTACTTC. It codes for CASSRQGKNEQYF.